A single sample gave rise to the 27 T cell receptor beta chains below, sequenced in a study of Graves' ophthalmopathy and Graves' hyperthyroidism. RNA transcripts were the source from which TCR beta CDR3 regions were amplified. HTBI-primed first-round RT-PCR preceded second-round multiplex PCR. Via MiXCR, TCRdb re-called the multiplex PCR reads, giving one row per CDR3 protein. The table lists approximately 1.2 million distinct CDR3 sequences, 36% of them singletons. Sample: peripheral blood or thyroid tissue (not recorded which). These receptors all come from an adult man with Graves' hyperthyroidism.

This clonotype has a single count. V is TRBV7-9 and J is TRBJ2-5, with 9 nucleotides matching TRBD1. V gave up 7 bases and J gave up 3 bases; unmatched junction bases: 30. This CDR3 has 22 amino acids. CDR1 SEHNR and CDR2 FQNEAQ come from the germline V gene (reference sequence). For the CDR3, the DNA is TGTGCCAGCACCCTTAGACAGACCGGGGCGGACAGGGGCCCCGAGCAGGAAGAGACCCAGTACTTC. Translating gives CASTLRQTGADRGPEQEETQYF.

This clonotype showed up many times. The chain carries TRBV2 and TRBJ2-7; D remains unclear. Deletions cut 8 bases from V and 3 bases from J, with 11 bases between. The CDR3 spans 12 residues. Germline V gene data show CDR1 as SNHLY and CDR2 as FYNNEI. The CDR3 region has the DNA TGTGCCAGCTCTCATAACTTCTACGAGCAGTACTTC. Encoded protein: CASSHNFYEQYF.

The gene calls are TRBV7-6 and TRBJ2-7; D is unclear. The CDR3 runs 15 residues. With 4 bases removed from V and 8 bases from J, the gap between germline ends came to 21 bases. In germline, CDR1 is SGHVS, CDR2 FNYEAQ. CDR3 in amino acids: CASSSGIWYQPQQYF. The CDR3 nucleotides are TGTGCCAGCAGCTCGGGCATATGGTATCAGCCCCAGCAGTACTTC. The variable domain in full, with the rest retrieved from reference TRBV7-6 and TRBJ2-7, is GAGVSQSPRYKVTKRGQDVALRCDPISGHVSLYWYRQALGQGPEFLTYFNYEAQQDKSGLPNDRFSAERPEGSISTLTIQRTEQRDSAMYRCASSSGIWYQPQQYFGPGTRLTVT.

This chain connects TRBV2 to TRBJ2-5; the D is unclear. The V end was cut by 6 bases, the J end by 7 bases, with 6 bases between. The CDR3 runs to 10 residues. Germline V CDR1 and CDR2: SNHLY, FYNNEI. The CDR3 region is CASRAGTQYF. The CDR3 region has the DNA TGTGCCAGCAGGGCCGGGACCCAGTACTTC.

The V and J genes are TRBV15 and TRBJ1-2, with D perhaps matching TRBD1 (5 bases). The V gene's germline CDR1 is LNHNV and CDR2 YYDKDF (reference sequence). Trimming removed 3 bases from V and 6 bases from J, with 17 bases in between. The CDR3 runs to 15 residues. Here the CDR3 reads CATSSRTGTLDGYTF. CDR3 DNA: TGTGCCACCAGCAGCCGTACCGGGACGTTAGATGGCTACACCTTC.

This clonotype was counted ten times or more. V usage is TRBV7-2 and J usage is TRBJ1-3; no definite D call. Germline loops: CDR1 SGHTA, CDR2 FQGNSA. The CDR3 runs 13 residues. Trimming stripped 3 bases from V and 4 bases from J, with 7 bases between. This chain's CDR3 is CASSFFEGNTIYF. For the CDR3, the DNA is TGTGCCAGCAGCTTCTTTGAAGGAAACACCATATATTTT.

The chain uses TRBV6-5 and TRBJ2-7, with D possibly TRBD1 on 5 matching bases. The length of the CDR3 is 15 residues. Deletions cut 6 bases from V and 2 bases from J, with 17 bases between. Germline CDR1 is MNHEY and CDR2 is SVGAGI. CDR3 protein: CASRTRDSDTYEQYF. The CDR3, as DNA: TGTGCCAGCAGGACCCGAGACAGCGATACCTACGAGCAGTACTTC.

The CDR3 reads CASSLPGASTEAFF. CDR3 in DNA: TGTGCCAGCAGTTTACCGGGGGCGAGCACTGAAGCTTTCTTT. V is TRBV27 and J is TRBJ1-1, with a possible D match to TRBD1 (6 bases). The ends were cut back, 2 bases at V and 4 bases at J, with 11 bases in the middle. This CDR3 spans 14 amino acids. The germline gives CDR1 MNHEY, CDR2 SMNVEV (reference sequence).

The chain couples TRBV7-9 to TRBJ1-2; possibly TRBD1 for D (6 bases). The V end was cut by 4 bases, the J end by 9 bases, with 24 bases between. The CDR3 loop spans 16 amino acids. CDR1 is SEHNR and CDR2 is FQNEAQ in the germline V gene (reference sequence). CDR3 amino acids: CASSSRTADSKFRYTF. The CDR3 DNA follows: TGTGCCAGCAGCTCACGGACAGCCGACAGCAAGTTCCGCTACACCTTC.

Only a few counts were recorded for this clonotype. The chain uses TRBV5-1 and TRBJ1-4; 9 bases match TRBD1. The V segment lost 0 bases and the J segment 10 bases; nucleotides outside the gene matches: 10. The CDR3 runs 16 residues. Germline V CDR1 and CDR2: SGHRS, YFSETQ. The CDR3 is CASSLGYRGLVVKLFF. Here the CDR3 DNA reads TGCGCCAGCAGCTTGGGATACAGGGGGCTAGTTGTAAAACTGTTTTTT. Based on the CDR3 plus reference TRBV5-1 and TRBJ1-4, the full variable domain is KAGVTQTPRYLIKTRGQQVTLSCSPISGHRSVSWYQQTPGQGLQFLFEYFSETQRNKGNFPGRFSGRQFSNSRSEMNVSTLELGDSALYLCASSLGYRGLVVKLFFGSGTQLSVL.

This clonotype was detected many times. V usage is TRBV7-8 and J usage is TRBJ1-4; D is ambiguous. The CDR3 has 14 residues. V was shortened by 0 bases and J by 12 bases, with 14 bases between the two germline ends. The germline gives CDR1 SGHVS, CDR2 FQNEAQ. The CDR3 spells CASSLALRGGELFF. The DNA of the CDR3 is TGTGCCAGCAGCTTAGCGCTCCGGGGTGGGGAACTGTTTTTT.

V and J are TRBV15 and TRBJ1-4; the D gene is possibly TRBD1 (6 bases). V gave up 5 bases and J gave up 0 bases, with 16 bases separating them. Germline assignment: CDR1 LNHNV and CDR2 YYDKDF (reference sequence). This CDR3 region has 17 residues. CDR3: CATSGWLGAATNEKLFF. Written as DNA, the CDR3 is TGTGCCACCAGCGGCTGGTTGGGGGCCGCAACTAATGAAAAACTGTTTTTT.

This clonotype showed up just a few times. A junction boundary mismatches the germline segment, possibly from a read error. This chain links TRBV7-8 with TRBJ1-5; D is perhaps TRBD1 (5 bases). The CDR3 runs 17 residues. Germline V gene sequence: CDR1 SGHVS, CDR2 FQNEAQ. This CDR3 is CASSLAFWGSINQPQHF. Here the CDR3 DNA reads TGTGCCAGCAGCCTAGCGTTTTGGGGGAGCATCAATCAGCCCCAGCATTTT.

This clonotype was seen a few times. The genes are TRBV9 and TRBJ1-6, with 9 nucleotides matching TRBD1. The CDR3 totals 15 residues. The trim removed 5 bases at V and 6 bases at J, leaving 6 bases unmatched. The germline gives CDR1 SGDLS, CDR2 YYNGEE. The CDR3 spells CASRSGTGSNSPLHF. The DNA for the CDR3 is TGTGCCAGCAGGAGTGGGACAGGGAGTAATTCACCCCTCCACTTT.

Concerning this clonotype itself: This may arise from a read error, as a much more abundant clone is one base away. V is TRBV7-6 and J is TRBJ2-7; TRBD1 matches at 9 bases. CDR1 SGHVS and CDR2 FNYEAQ come from the germline V gene. The CDR3 is 15 residues long. V was pared by 1 base and J by 2 bases, with 3 bases of the junction left unmatched. As DNA, the CDR3 is TGTGCCAGCAGCTTAGGACAGGGGGTCACCTACGAGCAGTACTTC. It specifies CASSLGQGVTYEQYF.

This clonotype was picked up a small number of times. The chain couples TRBV6-1 to TRBJ1-4; D is undetermined. V was trimmed by 5 bases and J by 5 bases, leaving 9 bases between them. The CDR3 runs to 13 residues. Germline lookup yields CDR1 MNHNS and CDR2 SASEGT. The CDR3 region is CASSYSPNEKLFF. Here the CDR3 DNA reads TGTGCCAGCAGTTACTCGCCAAATGAAAAACTGTTTTTT.

The chain uses TRBV6-5 and TRBJ2-5; D might be TRBD2 (5 bases). Trimming pared 5 bases from V and 1 base from J, leaving 14 bases between. Germline V gene lookup returns CDR1 MNHEY and CDR2 SVGAGI. The CDR3 runs 15 residues. CDR3 sequence (DNA): TGTGCCAGCAGTGAAGCACCCACTAGCCAAGAGACCCAGTACTTC. Protein sequence: CASSEAPTSQETQYF.

V gene TRBV25-1 combines with J gene TRBJ1-2; 7 nucleotides align to TRBD1. The CDR3 has 13 amino acids. Germline assignment: CDR1 MGHDK and CDR2 SYGVNS. Trimming removed 2 bases from V and 6 bases from J; junction bases left unmatched: 3. CDR3 region: CASSESTGDGYTF. The CDR3 DNA reads TGTGCCAGCAGTGAAAGTACAGGGGATGGCTACACCTTC.

This clonotype was counted ten times or more. The J gene is TRBJ1-5, the V gene TRBV7-2; D is unresolved. V was pared by 5 bases and J by 0 bases, with 11 bases between. The germline gives CDR1 SGHTA, CDR2 FQGNSA. This CDR3 spans 15 amino acids. The CDR3 sequence is CASSPGEISNQPQHF. The CDR3 DNA is TGTGCCAGCAGCCCTGGGGAGATTAGCAATCAGCCCCAGCATTTT. The full variable domain, with the rest looked up from reference TRBV7-2 and TRBJ1-5, is GAGVSQSPSNKVTEKGKDVELRCDPISGHTALYWYRQSLGQGLEFLIYFQGNSAPDKSGLPSDRFSAERTGGSVSTLTIQRTQQEDSAVYLCASSPGEISNQPQHFGDGTRLSIL.

In this sample, this clonotype turned up many times. This rearrangement joins TRBV12-3 or TRBV12-4 to TRBJ1-5; 12 bases are a match to TRBD1. V was pared by 5 bases and J by 8 bases, with 4 bases of the junction left unmatched. The CDR3 covers 14 residues. In DNA, the CDR3 is TGTGCCAGCAGTGGGACAGGGGGCAGGAAGCCCCAGCATTTT. Amino acids: CASSGTGGRKPQHF.

The table lists this clonotype with a few counts. This chain connects TRBV5-1 to TRBJ1-4; possibly TRBD1 for D (6 bases). The CDR3 is 15 amino acids. CDR1 and CDR2 (germline): SGHRS, YFSETQ. V lost 4 bases and J 8 bases, leaving 18 bases between the germline ends. CDR3 residues: CASSLVGQGSEKLFF. CDR3 DNA: TGCGCCAGCAGCCTAGTGGGGCAGGGGTCCGAAAAACTGTTTTTT.

Remarks on this clonotype: It may be a read error: a sequence one base away is much more abundant. The rearrangement joins TRBV9 to TRBJ2-7; 7 bases are shared with TRBD2. V trimming: 0 bases; J trimming: 6 bases; junction bases outside the gene matches: 6. The CDR3 covers 14 residues. The germline V gene encodes CDR1 SGDLS and CDR2 YYNGEE. For the CDR3, the DNA is TGTGCCAGCAGCGTAGGCAGTAGCGGGCGCGAGCAGTACTTC. It is translated as CASSVGSSGREQYF.

In DNA form, the CDR3 reads TGTGCCAGTAAATCAGGGCTCGCTGAAGCTTTCTTT. The encoded protein is CASKSGLAEAFF. This sequence joins TRBV7-9 and TRBJ1-1; weak D call: TRBD1 (5 bases). V lost 9 bases and J 6 bases, leaving 14 bases between the germline ends. The CDR3 totals 12 residues. Germline V gene sequence: CDR1 SEHNR, CDR2 FQNEAQ (reference sequence). Full variable domain (remainder filled in from reference TRBV7-9 and TRBJ1-1): DTGVSQNPRHKITKRGQNVTFRCDPISEHNRLYWYRQTLGQGPEFLTYFQNEAQLEKSRLLSDRFSAERPKGSFSTLEIQRTEQGDSAMYLCASKSGLAEAFFGQGTRLTVV.

In this sample, this clonotype turned up a few times. This chain connects TRBV7-9 to TRBJ2-7; 7 bases fit TRBD1. This CDR3 contains 14 residues. The ends lost 5 bases at V and 0 bases at J; junction bases unmatched: 4. From germline, CDR1 is SEHNR and CDR2 FQNEAQ (reference sequence). DNA of the CDR3: TGTGCCAGCAGCCCGGGACAGCCCTCCTACGAGCAGTACTTC. Protein product: CASSPGQPSYEQYF.

This clonotype occurred a few times. The rearrangement links TRBV5-6 to TRBJ2-7; D gene uncertain. From germline, CDR1 is SGHDT and CDR2 YYEEEE. The CDR3 has 17 residues. V was cut by 1 base and J by 1 base, with 18 bases left in between. In nucleotides, the CDR3 is TGTGCCAGCAGCTTGAGGTTACACGGGCGTGTGTCCTACGAGCAGTACTTC. Translated, it gives CASSLRLHGRVSYEQYF.

The CDR3 coding sequence is TGCAGCGTTGGAGGCTCGTCCCAGTACTTC. This translates into CSVGGSSQYF. This chain connects TRBV29-1 to TRBJ2-5; D gene ambiguous. Between the trimmed V and J ends, which lost 4 bases and 9 bases, there was a span of 9 bases. This CDR3 comprises 10 residues. From germline, CDR1 is SQVTM and CDR2 ANQGSEA.

This clonotype was seen at least ten times. This chain links TRBV7-9 with TRBJ1-4, with 8 bases aligning to TRBD1. The germline CDR1 and CDR2 sequences are SEHNR and FQNEAQ (reference sequence). V lost 4 bases to trimming and J lost 2 bases; unmatched junction nucleotides: 3. The CDR3 has 15 amino acids. CDR3 DNA: TGTGCCAGCAGCTCCAGGACAGGGACTAATGAAAAACTGTTTTTT. Protein: CASSSRTGTNEKLFF.